Reported below is one T cell receptor (beta chain). This sample is part of a study of T cell responses to AZD1222 COVID-19 vaccine. The assay was immunoSEQ multiplex PCR, and TCRdb's table has in-frame clones only and misses some. The profile shows some 71,000 clones, 80% to 90% of them singletons. CDR3 length: 12 amino acids. Germline CDR1 is SGHRS and CDR2 is YFSETQ. Trimming stripped 2 bases from V and 7 bases from J, with 6 bases between. The rearrangement links TRBV5-1 to TRBJ2-2; D is unclear. The TCR originated in an adult who received the AZD1222 COVID-19 vaccine. Sequencing was performed on peripheral blood, taken 28 days after the second AZD1222 dose. The CDR3 loop reads CASSFMGGELFF. CDR3 coding DNA: TGCGCCAGCAGCTTCATGGGCGGGGAGCTGTTTTTT.